The rows below give T cell receptor beta chains drawn from one sample of a study of CD8+CD57+ T cells in acquired aplastic anemia. TCRdb redid the calling of the reads with MiXCR, one entry per CDR3 protein. The sample holds 190,000 or so distinct CDR3 sequences, 61% seen once. Sequences were obtained from sorted CD4+, CD8+, or CD8+CD57+ T cells (not recorded which) from PBMCs. These receptors all come from a human donor in good health. The CDR3 runs from the conserved cysteine through the conserved F or W. Each record gives: CDR3 DNA, CDR3 protein, V gene, D gene, J gene, clone size. A D gene is named only where the DNA matches it firmly. A clone size is listed for some rows: how often the clone was seen (once, few, many), or a class if it is expanded.

cdr3_nt: TGCAGTGCGGATAGCGGGAGAGGCGCCAATGAGCAGTTCTTC
cdr3_aa: CSADSGRGANEQFF
v_call: TRBV20-1
d_call: TRBD2
j_call: TRBJ2-1
clone_size: few

cdr3_nt: TGTGCCAGCAGCGTAGGGACTAGCGGTTACAATGAGCAGTTCTTC
cdr3_aa: CASSVGTSGYNEQFF
v_call: TRBV9
d_call: TRBD2
j_call: TRBJ2-1
clone_size: many

cdr3_nt: TGCAGTGCTAGCGTAGCGGGGGAGTTTGGCTACACCTTC
cdr3_aa: CSASVAGEFGYTF
v_call: TRBV20-1
d_call: .
j_call: TRBJ1-2
clone_size: once

cdr3_nt: TGTGCCAGCAGCATAGGCTGGACAGGGTATAATTCACCCCTCCACTTT
cdr3_aa: CASSIGWTGYNSPLHF
v_call: TRBV7-9
d_call: TRBD1
j_call: TRBJ1-6
clone_size: .

cdr3_nt: TGCAGCGTGGGATCTGGGGACGAGCAGTACTTC
cdr3_aa: CSVGSGDEQYF
v_call: TRBV29-1
d_call: .
j_call: TRBJ2-7
clone_size: .

cdr3_nt: TGTGCCAGCCGTCTGGGGGCCGGGGAGCTGTTTTTT
cdr3_aa: CASRLGAGELFF
v_call: TRBV27
d_call: .
j_call: TRBJ2-2
clone_size: .

cdr3_nt: TGTGCTAGCAGCTTAGGGCTCGACAGGGAATATGGAAACACCATATATTTT
cdr3_aa: CASSLGLDREYGNTIYF
v_call: TRBV7-9
d_call: TRBD1
j_call: TRBJ1-3
clone_size: .

cdr3_nt: TGTGCCAGCAGCTTGAATACGGTGGAGACCCAGTACTTC
cdr3_aa: CASSLNTVETQYF
v_call: TRBV7-9
d_call: .
j_call: TRBJ2-5
clone_size: .

cdr3_nt: TGTGCCAGCAGCGTAGCTGTGAACGGAAGCAATCAGCCCCAGCATTTT
cdr3_aa: CASSVAVNGSNQPQHF
v_call: TRBV9
d_call: .
j_call: TRBJ1-5
clone_size: many

cdr3_nt: TGTGCCAGCAGCTTAGGGGGGGCGGGCTACACCTTC
cdr3_aa: CASSLGGAGYTF
v_call: TRBV7-8
d_call: .
j_call: TRBJ1-2
clone_size: .

cdr3_nt: TGTGCCAGCAGCTCGTTAGCGGGGAACACTGAAGCTTTCTTT
cdr3_aa: CASSSLAGNTEAFF
v_call: TRBV7-3
d_call: .
j_call: TRBJ1-1
clone_size: .

cdr3_nt: TGTGCCAGCAGCTTAGAAACCGGGGCAGGGACAGATACGCAGTATTTT
cdr3_aa: CASSLETGAGTDTQYF
v_call: TRBV7-3
d_call: .
j_call: TRBJ2-3
clone_size: .

cdr3_nt: TGCAGCGTGCAGACAGGGGACTACGAGCAGTACTTC
cdr3_aa: CSVQTGDYEQYF
v_call: TRBV29-1
d_call: TRBD1
j_call: TRBJ2-7
clone_size: many

cdr3_nt: TGTGCCAGCAGCCCGGGGACTAGCGGGGACTACAATGAGCAGTTCTTC
cdr3_aa: CASSPGTSGDYNEQFF
v_call: TRBV3-1
d_call: TRBD2
j_call: TRBJ2-1
clone_size: .

cdr3_nt: TGTGCCAGCTCACCACGGGCGGGGTTGGAGACAGATACGCAGTATTTT
cdr3_aa: CASSPRAGLETDTQYF
v_call: TRBV18
d_call: .
j_call: TRBJ2-3
clone_size: .

cdr3_nt: TGTGCCATCAGGGAGGTTGGACAGGGTAACGAGCAGTACTTC
cdr3_aa: CAIREVGQGNEQYF
v_call: TRBV10-3
d_call: TRBD1
j_call: TRBJ2-7
clone_size: few